This TCR beta chain was identified during a study of T-cell reconstitution after alpha-beta-depleted transplantation in children. Study-wide findings and caveats: It was reported that alpha-beta T cells came from several hundred expanded graft clones (about two months after transplant). Certain patients had high TCRbeta diversity at day 60, and it came from recipient T cells and thymic progenitors that survived. By one year post-transplant, T-cell counts and diversity largely arose from T cells that were newly produced.

This clonotype qualifies as medium-sized. What it recognizes is unknown. Using unique molecular identifiers, the investigators prepared the TCRbeta library. Via MiXCR, TCRdb re-called the PCR reads, giving one row per CDR3 protein. The table includes under 25,000 distinct CDR3 sequences, roughly 13% detected once. The CDR3 sequence is 13 residues long. Germline CDR1 and CDR2: DFQATT and SNEGSKA (reference sequence). The ends lost 6 bases at V and 4 bases at J; junction bases unmatched: 7. Sequenced here: PBMCs, mostly from graft donor cells, sampled 60 days after TCRalphabeta/CD19-depleted stem cell transplant. The chain is built from TRBV20-1 and TRBJ2-3, with 7 bases fitting TRBD2. This clonotype was sampled from a female patient under 10 years old who had a stem cell transplant for congenital amegakaryocytic thrombocytopenia, so the T cells may come from the graft donor. Written as DNA, the CDR3 is TGCAGTGCCAAACTAGGGAGGGCAGATACGCAGTATTTT. This sequence encodes CSAKLGRADTQYF.